This T cell receptor (beta chain) was recorded in a study of early T cells in non-severe SARS-CoV-2 infection. Study-level points and caveats: Private and CD4 specificities were missed by VDJdb matching, skewed to anti-spike CD8.

V lost 6 bases and J lost 5, with 20 bases in between. Per the germline V gene, CDR1 is MNHEY and CDR2 is SVGEGT. This CDR3 spans 15 amino acids. Attachment of unique molecular identifiers to individual cDNA molecules was performed. TCRdb called the 5' RACE reads again in MiXCR, with one record for every CDR3 protein. This sample yields around 75,000 distinct CDR3 sequences, of which 9.5% are seen a single time; under 6.5% belongs to the top ten. With respect to this clonotype: The antigen remains unidentified.

This TCR was sampled from an adult who was a healthcare worker with PCR-confirmed SARS-CoV-2 infection or an uninfected control (not recorded which). Sequences were obtained from whole blood. This chain joins TRBV6-2 or TRBV6-3 and TRBJ2-7, with D possibly TRBD2 on 6 matching bases. CDR3 DNA: TGTGCCAGCAGACCCGGACTGGGGGGAATCCACGAGCAGTACTTC. Residues: CASRPGLGGIHEQYF.